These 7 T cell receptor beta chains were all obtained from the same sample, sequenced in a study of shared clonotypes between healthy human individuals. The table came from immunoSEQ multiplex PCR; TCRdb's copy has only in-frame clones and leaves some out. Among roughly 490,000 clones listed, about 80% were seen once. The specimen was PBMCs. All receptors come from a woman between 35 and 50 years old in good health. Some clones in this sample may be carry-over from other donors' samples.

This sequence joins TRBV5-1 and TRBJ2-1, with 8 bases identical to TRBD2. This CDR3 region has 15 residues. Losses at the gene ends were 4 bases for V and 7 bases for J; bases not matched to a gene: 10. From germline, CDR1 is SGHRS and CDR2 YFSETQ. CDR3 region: CASSNQAGGRNEQFF. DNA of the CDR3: TGCGCCAGCAGCAACCAGGCGGGAGGAAGGAATGAGCAGTTCTTC.

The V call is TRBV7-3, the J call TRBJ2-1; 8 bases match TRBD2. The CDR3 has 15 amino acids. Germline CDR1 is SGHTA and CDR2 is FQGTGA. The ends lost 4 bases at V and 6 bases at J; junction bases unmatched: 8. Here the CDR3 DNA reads TGTGCCAGCAGCTCACGGGAGGGCCTGGTCAATGAGCAGTTCTTC. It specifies CASSSREGLVNEQFF.

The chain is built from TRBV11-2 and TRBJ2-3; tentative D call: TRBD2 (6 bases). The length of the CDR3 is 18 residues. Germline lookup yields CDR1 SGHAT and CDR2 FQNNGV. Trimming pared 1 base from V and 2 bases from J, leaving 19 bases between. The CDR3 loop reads CASSLGKPRASATDTQYF. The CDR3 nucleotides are TGTGCCAGCAGCTTAGGCAAGCCCAGGGCTAGCGCCACAGATACGCAGTATTTT.

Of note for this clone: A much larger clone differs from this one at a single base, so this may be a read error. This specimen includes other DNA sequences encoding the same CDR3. The CDR3 is CASSLRTSGSPSTGELFF. In nucleotides, the CDR3 is TGCGCCAGCAGCCTTCGGACTAGCGGGAGCCCATCTACCGGGGAGCTGTTTTTT. The chain couples TRBV5-1 to TRBJ2-2; 13 nucleotides match TRBD2. Germline V gives CDR1 SGHRS, CDR2 YFSETQ. There are 18 residues in the CDR3. The V gene end was trimmed by 4 bases and the J gene end by 5 bases; junction bases not matched to a gene: 11.

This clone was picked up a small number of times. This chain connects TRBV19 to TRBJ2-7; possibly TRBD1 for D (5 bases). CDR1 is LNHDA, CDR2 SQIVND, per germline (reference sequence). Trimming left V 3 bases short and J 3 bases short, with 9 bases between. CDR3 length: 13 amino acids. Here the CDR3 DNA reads TGTGCCAGTAGTATTACAGGCGTCTACGAGCAGTACTTC. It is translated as CASSITGVYEQYF.

CDR3: CASSGLVYEQYF. The CDR3 coding sequence is TGTGCCAGCAGTGGTCTAGTCTACGAGCAGTACTTC. The chain carries TRBV6-1 and TRBJ2-7, with unresolved D. V was trimmed by 4 bases and J by 3 bases, leaving 7 bases between them. The CDR3 loop spans 12 amino acids. CDR1 is MNHNS, CDR2 SASEGT, per germline.

CDR3 sequence (DNA): TGTGCCAGCAGTCCAGACCCAGGAGGGGCTGCTTCTGAAGCTTTCTTT. Translation: CASSPDPGGAASEAFF. The V call is TRBV27, the J call TRBJ1-1; tentative D call: TRBD1 (5 bases). The V end lost 5 bases, the J end lost 6 bases, and 22 bases lay between the germline ends. Germline V gene sequence: CDR1 MNHEY, CDR2 SMNVEV (reference sequence). This CDR3 contains 16 residues.